This TCR beta chain was identified during a study of blood T cell repertoires in COVID-19. Looking at the study overall: The samples span acute and convalescent COVID-19 from the United States, Italy and Spain.

The protocol was immunoSEQ multiplex PCR, while the TCRdb copy is restricted to in-frame clones and leaves out a portion. This sample carries about 320,000 clones, roughly 90% of them seen once, and the ten largest clones take around 3.9%. Between the trimmed V and J ends, which lost 5 bases and 6 bases, there was a span of 14 bases. CDR1 LNHDA and CDR2 SQIVND come from the germline V gene (reference sequence). The CDR3 totals 13 residues. Membership in each cohort depended on participant-reported clinical history. Sequencing was carried out using PBMCs or T cells enriched from blood (not recorded which). This sequence joins TRBV19 and TRBJ2-7; tentatively, D is TRBD2 (6 bases). The receptor's source is a woman aged 25 to 39 who had been exposed to COVID-19. CDR3 nucleotides: TGTGCCAGTAGTTTAAGACTAGTCGCCGAGCAGTACTTC. Translated, it gives CASSLRLVAEQYF.